This TCR beta chain was sequenced for a study of identifying expanded T cells in peripheral blood (dated by TCRdb to the late 2010s). About the full investigation: Technical replicates were generated by sequencing separate aliquots of the same genomic DNA pool, and four replicates were compared pairwise. Study-wide findings and limitations: Between technical replicates the binomial model flagged about 1.2 differentially abundant clones, whereas over about two weeks the binomial model flagged about 15 and over approximately 4 weeks 19 to 20. Variance in clone template counts between roughly two-week samples significantly increased with total template count across all healthy donors. Across all healthy-donor time intervals, the beta-binomial model significantly cut both the number of clones called differentially abundant and the false-positive rate. The authors expected biological variance in healthy repertoires might increase further over much longer intervals such as months to years.

This clone showed up just a few times. Its recognized antigen is unknown. No much larger clone is present one base from it, and per-base qualities are unavailable. No immune events, such as infections, were documented for the healthy donors during the collection period. Healthy-donor blood repertoires served as a training cohort to calibrate time-dependent variance in a beta-binomial model of T-cell clone differential abundance. There were roughly 10 healthy donors in the training cohort, of whom 3 were female and 7 were male. Donor ages ranged from about 25 to 70 years, with an average of around 45 years. Whole blood, obtained from a commercial supplier, was collected from each healthy donor at three time points spaced approximately two weeks apart. For immunosequencing, genomic DNA was extracted from unsorted whole blood. TCRbeta CDR3 regions were profiled with the immunoSEQ Assay using bias-controlled multiplex PCR amplification of genomic DNA. On the authors' methods: The absolute abundance of each unique TCRbeta CDR3 region was quantified after sequences were collapsed and filtered. Differential abundance was tested with a binomial (Fisher-equivalent) model and with a beta-binomial model adding time-dependent variance fitted from healthy donors. Any clone with fewer than 5 combined templates was excluded, and a clone was called differentially abundant if its Benjamini-Hochberg FDR was below 0.01. The form v = (b*log(k)+a)^2 was used to model beta-binomial variance as a function of total template count across the two samples. TCRdb took over this immuneACCESS table, retaining in-frame rearrangements with V and J assigned. Such tables are incomplete; in checked studies, under half of the missing clones stem from an unresolved V gene, and the remainder is unexplained. That table gives V, J and clone size, and the DNA gave D and trimming. Recorded for this sample are about 130,000 clones; around nine tenths of them occurred a single time. The ten most abundant clones make up more than 7% of the sample.

V and J are truncated by 11 bases and 1 base respectively, leaving an intervening sequence of 12 bases. Taken from cysteine to phenylalanine, the CDR3 has 13 residues. Just the 39-base CDR3 DNA is kept, in frame starting at base 1. CDR1 is given as MNHNY and CDR2 as SVGAGI, both from the germline V gene (reference sequence). The source of this sequence is a person aged 18 to 70 in good health. Sequencing input: blood. This chain is built from TRBV6-6 and TRBJ1-5; tentative D gene TRBD1, with 5 bases matching. The CDR3 is CAAGGDSNQPQHF. The DNA sequence reads TGTGCCGCGGGGGGGGACAGCAATCAGCCCCAGCATTTT.